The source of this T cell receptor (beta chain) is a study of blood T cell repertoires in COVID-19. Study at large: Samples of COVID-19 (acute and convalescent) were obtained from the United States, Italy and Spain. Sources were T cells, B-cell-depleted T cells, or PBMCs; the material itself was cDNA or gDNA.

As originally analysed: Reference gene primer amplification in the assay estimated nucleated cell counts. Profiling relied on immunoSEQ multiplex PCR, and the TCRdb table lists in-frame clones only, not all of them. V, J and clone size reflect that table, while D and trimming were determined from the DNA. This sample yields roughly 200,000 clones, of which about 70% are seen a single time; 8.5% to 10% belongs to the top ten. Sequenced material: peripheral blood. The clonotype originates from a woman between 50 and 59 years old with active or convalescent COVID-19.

CDR3 nucleotide sequence: TGTGCCTGGAGTGGGGGACAGGGTCCGAACGAGCAGTACTTC. This sequence encodes CAWSGGQGPNEQYF. This rearrangement joins TRBV30 to TRBJ2-7; 9 bases fit TRBD1. The germline V gene has CDR1 GTSNPN and CDR2 SVGIG (reference sequence). J was trimmed by 5 bases and V by 1 base; bases with no gene match: 6. The CDR3 contains 14 residues.